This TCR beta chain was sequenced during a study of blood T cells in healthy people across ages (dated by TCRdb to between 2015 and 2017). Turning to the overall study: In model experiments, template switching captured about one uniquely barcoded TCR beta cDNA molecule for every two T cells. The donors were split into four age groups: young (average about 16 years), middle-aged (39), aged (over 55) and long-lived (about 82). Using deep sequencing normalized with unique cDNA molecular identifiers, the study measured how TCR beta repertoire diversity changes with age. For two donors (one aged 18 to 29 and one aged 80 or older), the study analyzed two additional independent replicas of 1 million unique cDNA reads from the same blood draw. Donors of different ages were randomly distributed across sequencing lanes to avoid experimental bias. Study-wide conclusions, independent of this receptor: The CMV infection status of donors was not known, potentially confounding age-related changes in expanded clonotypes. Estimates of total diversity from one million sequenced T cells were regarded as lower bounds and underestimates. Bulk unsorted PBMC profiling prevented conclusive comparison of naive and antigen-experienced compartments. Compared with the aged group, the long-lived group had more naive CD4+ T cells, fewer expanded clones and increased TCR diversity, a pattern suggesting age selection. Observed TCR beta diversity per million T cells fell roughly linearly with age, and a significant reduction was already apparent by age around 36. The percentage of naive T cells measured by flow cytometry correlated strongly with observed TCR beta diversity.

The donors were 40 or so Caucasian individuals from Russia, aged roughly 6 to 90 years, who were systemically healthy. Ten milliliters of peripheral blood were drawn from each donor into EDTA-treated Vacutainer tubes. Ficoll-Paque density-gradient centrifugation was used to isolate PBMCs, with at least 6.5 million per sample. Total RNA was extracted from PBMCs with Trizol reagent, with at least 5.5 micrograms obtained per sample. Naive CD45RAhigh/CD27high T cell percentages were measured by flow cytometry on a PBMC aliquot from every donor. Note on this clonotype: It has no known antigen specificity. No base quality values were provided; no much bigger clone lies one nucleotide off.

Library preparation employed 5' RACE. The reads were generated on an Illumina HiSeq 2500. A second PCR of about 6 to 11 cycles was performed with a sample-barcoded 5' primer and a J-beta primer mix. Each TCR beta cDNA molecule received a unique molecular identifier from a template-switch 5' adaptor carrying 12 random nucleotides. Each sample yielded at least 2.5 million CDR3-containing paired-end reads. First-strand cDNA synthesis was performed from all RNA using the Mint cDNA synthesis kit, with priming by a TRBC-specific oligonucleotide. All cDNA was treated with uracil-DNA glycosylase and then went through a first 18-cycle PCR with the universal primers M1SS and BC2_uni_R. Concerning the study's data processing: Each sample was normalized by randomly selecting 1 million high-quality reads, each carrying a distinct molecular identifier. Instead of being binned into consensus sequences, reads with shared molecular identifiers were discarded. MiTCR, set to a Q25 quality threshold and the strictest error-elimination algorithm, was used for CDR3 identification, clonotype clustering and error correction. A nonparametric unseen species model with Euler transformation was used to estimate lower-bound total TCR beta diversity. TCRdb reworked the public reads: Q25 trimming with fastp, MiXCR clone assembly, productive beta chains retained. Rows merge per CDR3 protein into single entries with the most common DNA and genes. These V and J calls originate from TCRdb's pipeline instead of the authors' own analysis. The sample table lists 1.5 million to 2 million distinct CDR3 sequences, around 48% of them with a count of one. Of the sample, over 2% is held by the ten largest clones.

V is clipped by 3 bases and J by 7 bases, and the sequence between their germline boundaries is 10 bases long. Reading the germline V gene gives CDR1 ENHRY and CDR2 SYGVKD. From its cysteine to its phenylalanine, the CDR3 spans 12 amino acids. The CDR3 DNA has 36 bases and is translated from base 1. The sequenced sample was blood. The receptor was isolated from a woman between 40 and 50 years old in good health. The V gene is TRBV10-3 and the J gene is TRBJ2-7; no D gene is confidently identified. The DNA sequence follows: TGTGCCATCAGTGACTGGGGAAATGAGCAGTACTTC. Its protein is CAISDWGNEQYF.